The clone carrying this T cell receptor beta chain was picked up one time. Its antigen is still unknown. The CDR3 totals 16 residues. Trimming shortened V by 3 bases and J by 8 bases, and 21 bases separated the two germline ends. Germline loops: CDR1 SGDLS, CDR2 YYNGEE. This sample is part of a study of cytomegalovirus exposure and HLA in healthy donors. Primers for the PCR totalled 60 Vbeta and 13 Jbeta. Some clones are missing from TCRdb's copy, which holds only in-frame ones; the method was immunoSEQ multiplex PCR. The profile shows roughly 130,000 clones, roughly 78% of them singletons. Findings of the study overall: TCR beta V- and J-gene trimming, according to a later analysis, was linked to a missense DCLRE1C variant. Among TCR beta chains, those listed as cytomegalovirus-associated numbered 164. The authors excluded some V segments, including TRBV6-2 and TRBV6-3, as indistinguishable. Earlier findings revealed that most TCR beta V segments proved productive either about 87% or about 30% of the time.

The receptor was isolated from a man aged 25 to 40 in good health and CMV-seronegative. What was sequenced was PBMCs. The chain has TRBV9 and TRBJ2-1; maybe TRBD1 (6 bases). The DNA of the CDR3 is TGTGCCAGCAGCGAAGACCGGGACACACCCCTGGATGAGCAGTTCTTC. This sequence encodes CASSEDRDTPLDEQFF.